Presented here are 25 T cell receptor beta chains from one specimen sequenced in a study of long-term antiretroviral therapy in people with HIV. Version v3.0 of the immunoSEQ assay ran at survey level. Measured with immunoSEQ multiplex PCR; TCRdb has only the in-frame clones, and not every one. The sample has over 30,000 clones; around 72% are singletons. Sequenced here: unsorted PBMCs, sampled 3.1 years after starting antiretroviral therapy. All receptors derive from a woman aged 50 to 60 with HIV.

For the CDR3, the DNA is TGTGCCAGCAGGGGGACAGGGGCCGTCGATGGCTACACCTTC. It translates to CASRGTGAVDGYTF. This chain uses TRBV6-6 with TRBJ1-2; 10 nucleotides match TRBD1. V was clipped by 6 bases and J by 6 bases; unmatched bases: 7. Germline assignment: CDR1 MNHNY and CDR2 SVGAGI (reference sequence). This CDR3 is 14 amino acids long.

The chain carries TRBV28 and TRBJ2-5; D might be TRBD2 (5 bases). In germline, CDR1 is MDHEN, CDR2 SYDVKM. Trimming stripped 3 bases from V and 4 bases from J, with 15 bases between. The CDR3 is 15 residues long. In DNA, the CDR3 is TGTGCCAGCAGTTTCGGCTATGTACGGGGAGAGACCCAGTACTTC. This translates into CASSFGYVRGETQYF.

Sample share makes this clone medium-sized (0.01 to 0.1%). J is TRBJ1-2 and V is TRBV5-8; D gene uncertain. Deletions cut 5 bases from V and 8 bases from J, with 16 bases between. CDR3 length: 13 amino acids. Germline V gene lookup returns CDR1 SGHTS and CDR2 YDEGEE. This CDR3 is CASRRAWEEGYTF. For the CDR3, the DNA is TGTGCCAGCAGGCGCGCCTGGGAAGAAGGCTACACCTTC.

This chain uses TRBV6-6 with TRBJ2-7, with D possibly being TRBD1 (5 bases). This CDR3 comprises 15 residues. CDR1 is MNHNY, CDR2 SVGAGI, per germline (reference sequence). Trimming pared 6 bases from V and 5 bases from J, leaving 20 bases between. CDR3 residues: CASSLDRMPEDEQYV. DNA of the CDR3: TGTGCCAGCAGCCTAGACAGAATGCCTGAAGACGAGCAGTACGTC.

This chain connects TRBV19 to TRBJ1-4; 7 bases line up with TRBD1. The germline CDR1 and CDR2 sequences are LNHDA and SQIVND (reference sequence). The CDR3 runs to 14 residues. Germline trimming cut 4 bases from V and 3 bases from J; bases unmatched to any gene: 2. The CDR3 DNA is TGTGCCAGTAGTAGGACAGGACCTAATGAAAAACTGTTTTTT. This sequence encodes CASSRTGPNEKLFF. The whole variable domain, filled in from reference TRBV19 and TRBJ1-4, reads DGGITQSPKYLFRKEGQNVTLSCEQNLNHDAMYWYRQDPGQGLRLIYYSQIVNDFQKGDIAEGYSVSREKKESFPLTVTSAQKNPTAFYLCASSRTGPNEKLFFGSGTQLSVL.

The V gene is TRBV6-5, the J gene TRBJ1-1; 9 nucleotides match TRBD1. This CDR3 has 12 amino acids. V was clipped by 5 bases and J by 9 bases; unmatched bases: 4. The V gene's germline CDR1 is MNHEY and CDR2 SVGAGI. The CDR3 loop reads CASSKNRGQAFF. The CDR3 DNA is TGTGCCAGCAGTAAGAACAGGGGGCAAGCTTTCTTT.

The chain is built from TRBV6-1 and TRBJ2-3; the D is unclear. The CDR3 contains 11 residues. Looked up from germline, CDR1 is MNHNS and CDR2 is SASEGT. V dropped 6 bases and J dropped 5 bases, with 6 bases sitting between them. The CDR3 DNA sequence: TGTGCCAGCAGAGGGCAAGATACGCAGTATTTT. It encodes CASRGQDTQYF.

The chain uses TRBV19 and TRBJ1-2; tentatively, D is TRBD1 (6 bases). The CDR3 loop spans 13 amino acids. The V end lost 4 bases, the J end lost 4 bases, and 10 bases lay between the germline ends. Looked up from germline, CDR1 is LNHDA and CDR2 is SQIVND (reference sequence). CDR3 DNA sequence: TGTGCCAGTAGTACGACAGGCCGCTATGGCTACACCTTC. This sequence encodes CASSTTGRYGYTF.

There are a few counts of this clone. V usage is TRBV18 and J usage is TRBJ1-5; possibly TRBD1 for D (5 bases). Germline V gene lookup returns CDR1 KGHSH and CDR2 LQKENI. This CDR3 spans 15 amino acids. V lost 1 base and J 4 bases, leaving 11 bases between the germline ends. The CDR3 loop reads CASSPQSGGNQPQHF. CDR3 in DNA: TGTGCCAGCTCACCACAATCCGGGGGGAATCAGCCCCAGCATTTT.

The CDR3 coding sequence is TGTGCCAGCAGTGACCCGGGGGGAACCTCCTACAATGAGCAGTTCTTC. It specifies CASSDPGGTSYNEQFF. This sequence joins TRBV6-1 and TRBJ2-1; the match to TRBD2 covers 7 bases. The junction had 5 bases not matched to a gene; V was cut back by 3 bases and J by 0 bases. The CDR3 covers 16 residues. Looked up from germline, CDR1 is MNHNS and CDR2 is SASEGT.

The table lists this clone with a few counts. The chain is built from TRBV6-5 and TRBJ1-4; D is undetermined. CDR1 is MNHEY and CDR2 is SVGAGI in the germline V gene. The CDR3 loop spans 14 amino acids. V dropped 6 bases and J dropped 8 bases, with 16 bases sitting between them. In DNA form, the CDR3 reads TGTGCCAGCAGCCGGGTCAGGAAAGGGGAAAAACTGTTTTTT. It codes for CASSRVRKGEKLFF.

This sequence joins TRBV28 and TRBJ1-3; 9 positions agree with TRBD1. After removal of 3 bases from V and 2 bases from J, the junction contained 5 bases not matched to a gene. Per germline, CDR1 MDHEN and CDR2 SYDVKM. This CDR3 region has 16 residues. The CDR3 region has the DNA TGTGCCAGCAGTTTCGGGACAGGGACGACTGGAAACACCATATATTTT. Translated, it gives CASSFGTGTTGNTIYF.

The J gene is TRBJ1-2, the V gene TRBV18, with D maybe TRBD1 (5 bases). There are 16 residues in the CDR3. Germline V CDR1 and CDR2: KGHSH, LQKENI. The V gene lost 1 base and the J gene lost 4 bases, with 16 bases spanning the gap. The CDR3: CASSPLTGQGTYGYTF. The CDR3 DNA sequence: TGTGCCAGCTCACCACTGACGGGGCAGGGCACCTATGGCTACACCTTC.

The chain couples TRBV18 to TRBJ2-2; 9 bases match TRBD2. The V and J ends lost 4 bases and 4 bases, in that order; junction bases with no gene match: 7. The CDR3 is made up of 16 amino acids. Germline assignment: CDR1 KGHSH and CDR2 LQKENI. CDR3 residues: CASSQKRGDRTGELFF. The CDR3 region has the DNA TGTGCCAGCTCACAAAAGCGGGGGGATCGCACCGGGGAGCTGTTTTTT. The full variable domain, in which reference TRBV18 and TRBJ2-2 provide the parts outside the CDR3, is NAGVMQNPRHLVRRRGQEARLRCSPMKGHSHVYWYRQLPEEGLKFMVYLQKENIIDESGMPKERFSAEFPKEGPSILRIQQVVRGDSAAYFCASSQKRGDRTGELFFGEGSRLTVL.

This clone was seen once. The CDR3 DNA reads TGTGCCAGCAGCCAAGAAGGATTTGGCGGGGGGGACACCGGGGAGCTGTTTTTT. This sequence encodes CASSQEGFGGGDTGELFF. The chain is built from TRBV4-2 and TRBJ2-2; 9 nucleotides line up with TRBD2. Looked up from germline, CDR1 is LGHNA and CDR2 is YNFKEQ. This CDR3 comprises 18 residues. After removal of 0 bases from V and 3 bases from J, the junction contained 8 bases not matched to a gene.

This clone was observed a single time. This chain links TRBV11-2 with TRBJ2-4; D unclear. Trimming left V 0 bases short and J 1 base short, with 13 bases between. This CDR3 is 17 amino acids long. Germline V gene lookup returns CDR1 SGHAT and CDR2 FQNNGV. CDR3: CASSLDGYSSAKNIQYF. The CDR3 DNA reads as TGTGCCAGCAGCTTAGATGGGTACAGTTCGGCCAAAAACATTCAGTACTTC. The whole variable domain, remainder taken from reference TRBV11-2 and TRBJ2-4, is EAGVAQSPRYKIIEKRQSVAFWCNPISGHATLYWYQQILGQGPKLLIQFQNNGVVDDSQLPKDRFSAERLKGVDSTLKIQPAKLEDSAVYLCASSLDGYSSAKNIQYFGAGTRLSVL.

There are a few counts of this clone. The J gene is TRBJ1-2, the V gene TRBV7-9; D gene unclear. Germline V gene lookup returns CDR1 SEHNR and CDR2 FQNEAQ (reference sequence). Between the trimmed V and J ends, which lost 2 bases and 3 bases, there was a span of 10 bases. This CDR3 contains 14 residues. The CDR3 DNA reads TGTGCCAGCAGCTTAATGGGCGGTCACTATGGCTACACCTTC. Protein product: CASSLMGGHYGYTF.

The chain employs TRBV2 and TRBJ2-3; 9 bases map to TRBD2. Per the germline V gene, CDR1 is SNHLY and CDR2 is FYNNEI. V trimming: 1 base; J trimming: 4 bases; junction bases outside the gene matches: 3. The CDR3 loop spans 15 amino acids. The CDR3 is CASSEVSGGSDTQYF. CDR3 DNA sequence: TGTGCCAGCAGTGAAGTTAGCGGGGGATCAGATACGCAGTATTTT.

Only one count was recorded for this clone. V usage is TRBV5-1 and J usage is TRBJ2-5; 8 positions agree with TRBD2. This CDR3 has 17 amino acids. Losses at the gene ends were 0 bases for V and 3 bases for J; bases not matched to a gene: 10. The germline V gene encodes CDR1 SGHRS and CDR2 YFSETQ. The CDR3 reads CASSLAGSGRNKETQYF. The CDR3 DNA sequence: TGCGCCAGCAGCTTGGCCGGGAGCGGGAGAAATAAAGAGACCCAGTACTTC.

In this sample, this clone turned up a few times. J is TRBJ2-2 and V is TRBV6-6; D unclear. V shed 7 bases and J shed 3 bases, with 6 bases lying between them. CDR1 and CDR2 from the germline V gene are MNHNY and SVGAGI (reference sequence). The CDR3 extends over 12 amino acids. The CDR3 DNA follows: TGTGCCAGCACTAGGGACACCGGGGAGCTGTTTTTT. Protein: CASTRDTGELFF.

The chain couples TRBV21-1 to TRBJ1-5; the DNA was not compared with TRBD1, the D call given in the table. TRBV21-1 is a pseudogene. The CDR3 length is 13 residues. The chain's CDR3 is CASRYRGNQPQHF. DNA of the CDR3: TGTGCCAGCAGGTACAGGGGGAATCAGCCCCAGCATTTT.

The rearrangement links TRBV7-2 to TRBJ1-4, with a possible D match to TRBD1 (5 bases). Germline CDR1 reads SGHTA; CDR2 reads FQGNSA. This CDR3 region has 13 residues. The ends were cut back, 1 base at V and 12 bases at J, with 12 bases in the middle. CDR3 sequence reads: CASSLGGSGELFF. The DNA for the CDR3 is TGTGCCAGCAGCTTAGGGGGATCGGGGGAACTGTTTTTT. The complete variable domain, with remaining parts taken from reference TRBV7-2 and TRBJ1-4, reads GAGVSQSPSNKVTEKGKDVELRCDPISGHTALYWYRQSLGQGLEFLIYFQGNSAPDKSGLPSDRFSAERTGGSVSTLTIQRTQQEDSAVYLCASSLGGSGELFFGSGTQLSVL.

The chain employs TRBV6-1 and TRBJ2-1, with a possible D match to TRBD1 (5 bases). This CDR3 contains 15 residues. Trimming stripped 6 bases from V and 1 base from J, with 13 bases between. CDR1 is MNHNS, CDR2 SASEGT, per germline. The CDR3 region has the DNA TGTGCCAGCAGCAGCGACAGCTTGTCCTACAATGAGCAGTTCTTC. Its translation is CASSSDSLSYNEQFF.

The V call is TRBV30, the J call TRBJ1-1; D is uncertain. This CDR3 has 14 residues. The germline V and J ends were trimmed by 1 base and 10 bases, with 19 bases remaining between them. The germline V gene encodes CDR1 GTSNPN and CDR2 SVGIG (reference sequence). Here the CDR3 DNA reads TGTGCCTGGAGTGCCGAAAAGAAAGGCCGAAGAGCTTTCTTT. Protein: CAWSAEKKGRRAFF.

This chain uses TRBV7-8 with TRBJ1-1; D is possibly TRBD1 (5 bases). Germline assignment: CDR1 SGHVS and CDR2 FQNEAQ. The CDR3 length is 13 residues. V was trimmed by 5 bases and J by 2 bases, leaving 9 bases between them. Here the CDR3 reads CASSPGRNTEAFF. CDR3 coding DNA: TGTGCCAGCAGCCCGGGACGCAACACTGAAGCTTTCTTT.